This T cell receptor (beta chain) appears in the sequencing data of a study of blood T cell repertoires in COVID-19. The CDR3 spans 12 residues. Germline V lookup: CDR1 MNHNY, CDR2 SVGAGI (reference sequence). Trimming removed 0 bases from V and 8 bases from J, with 5 bases in between. Libraries were prepared by immunoSEQ multiplex PCR; TCRdb keeps only in-frame clonotypes and omits some of them. This table has around 300,000 clones, over 70% appearing once. The V call is TRBV6-6, the J call TRBJ2-4; a weak D match, TRBD2 (5 bases). The source is a young man who had recovered from COVID-19. Source material: PBMCs or T cells enriched from blood (not recorded which). CDR3 in amino acids: CASSYSRDIQYF. The CDR3, as DNA: TGTGCCAGCAGTTACTCGAGGGACATTCAGTACTTC.